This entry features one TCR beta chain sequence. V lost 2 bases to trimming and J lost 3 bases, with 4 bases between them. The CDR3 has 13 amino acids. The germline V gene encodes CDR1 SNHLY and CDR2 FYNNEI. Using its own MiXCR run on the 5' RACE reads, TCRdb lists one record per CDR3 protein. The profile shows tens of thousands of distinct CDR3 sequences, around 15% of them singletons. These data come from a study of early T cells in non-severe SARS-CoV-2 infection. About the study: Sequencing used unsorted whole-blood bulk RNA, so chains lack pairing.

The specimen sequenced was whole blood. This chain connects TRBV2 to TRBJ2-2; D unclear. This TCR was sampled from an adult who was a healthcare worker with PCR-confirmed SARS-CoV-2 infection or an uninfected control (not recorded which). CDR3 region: CASSEWYTGELFF. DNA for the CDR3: TGTGCCAGCAGTGAATGGTACACCGGGGAGCTGTTTTTT.